These 5 T cell receptor beta chains were all obtained from the same sample, sequenced in a study of blood T cell repertoires in COVID-19. Only in-frame clones appear in the TCRdb table, and some are missing; sequencing was by immunoSEQ multiplex PCR. The table includes tens of thousands of clones, roughly 85% detected once. Sequenced sample: peripheral blood. The receptors were gathered from a man between 25 and 39 years old with acute or convalescent COVID-19.

The chain is built from TRBV27 and TRBJ2-7; 8 positions agree with TRBD1. Germline V gives CDR1 MNHEY, CDR2 SMNVEV (reference sequence). The CDR3 extends over 16 amino acids. Trimming at V came to 1 base and at J to 4 bases, leaving 9 bases not matched to a gene. The CDR3 region has the DNA TGTGCCAGCAGTTTATGGATTGGGACAGGCCCTTACGAGCAGTACTTC. It specifies CASSLWIGTGPYEQYF.

The V gene is TRBV2, the J gene TRBJ1-2, with D perhaps TRBD1 (5 bases). Trimming left V 7 bases short and J 5 bases short, with 14 bases between. Germline CDR1 is SNHLY and CDR2 is FYNNEI. The CDR3 contains 13 residues. Here the CDR3 reads CASTSGPGYGYTF. DNA of the CDR3: TGTGCCAGCACCTCCGGGCCAGGGTATGGCTACACCTTC. Full variable domain (outside the CDR3, taken from reference TRBV2 and TRBJ1-2): EPEVTQTPSHQVTQMGQEVILRCVPISNHLYFYWYRQILGQKVEFLVSFYNNEISEKSEIFDDQFSVERPDGSNFTLKIRSTKLEDSAMYFCASTSGPGYGYTFGSGTRLTVV.

The DNA of the CDR3 is TGTGCCAGCAGTTACGACGCCCGGGGAGGGCAGTTCTTC. It translates to CASSYDARGGQFF. This chain joins TRBV6-2 or TRBV6-3 and TRBJ2-1; D is possibly TRBD2 (6 bases). Trimming removed 2 bases at V and 12 bases at J, with 14 bases between. The CDR3 runs 13 residues. Germline CDR1 and CDR2: MNHEY and SVGEGT.

V usage is TRBV9 and J usage is TRBJ1-1; D may be TRBD1 (6 bases). Germline-derived CDR1 and CDR2 are SGDLS and YYNGEE. Between the trimmed V and J ends, which lost 6 bases and 1 base, there was a span of 13 bases. This CDR3 spans 14 amino acids. The CDR3 protein is CASNPGVRNTEAFF. The CDR3 DNA is TGTGCCAGCAACCCAGGGGTACGGAACACTGAAGCTTTCTTT.

This rearrangement joins TRBV4-3 to TRBJ2-5; tentatively, D is TRBD2 (5 bases). The CDR3 covers 15 residues. Trimming left V 1 base short and J 2 bases short, with 11 bases between. Germline-derived CDR1 and CDR2 are LGHNA and YSLEER. CDR3 coding DNA: TGCGCCAGCAGCCAAGGCCCCGGCGGGCAAGAGACCCAGTACTTC. It yields the protein CASSQGPGGQETQYF.